This passage covers 30 T cell receptor beta chains from one sample sequenced in a study of metastatic and nonmetastatic thyroid tumors. All patients reached thyroid surgery having received no treatment beforehand. TCRdb re-analyzed the PCR reads through MiXCR. The sample lists tens of thousands of clones; 10% to 15% were seen once. The material sequenced was blood. These receptors all stem from a female donor with papillary thyroid cancer or a benign thyroid nodule (not recorded which). Some clones in this sample may be carry-over from other donors' samples.

This clone was detected many times. The same CDR3 arises from other DNA sequences in this sample as well. The V call is TRBV18, the J call TRBJ2-2; possible D gene TRBD2, 6 bases. The CDR3 totals 15 residues. Germline-derived CDR1 and CDR2 are KGHSH and LQKENI. V gave up 2 bases and J gave up 5 bases, with 12 bases separating them. The CDR3 sequence: CASSPGTVRTGELFF. Written as DNA, the CDR3 is TGTGCCAGCTCACCAGGGACTGTGAGAACCGGGGAGCTGTTTTTT. The variable domain in full, with the rest retrieved from reference TRBV18 and TRBJ2-2, is NAGVMQNPRHLVRRRGQEARLRCSPMKGHSHVYWYRQLPEEGLKFMVYLQKENIIDESGMPKERFSAEFPKEGPSILRIQQVVRGDSAAYFCASSPGTVRTGELFFGEGSRLTVL.

The chain links TRBV11-2 to TRBJ2-7; either TRBD1 or TRBD2 may fit D (6 bases each). The CDR3 is made up of 16 amino acids. V was cut by 4 bases and J by 12 bases, with 28 bases left in between. Germline V lookup: CDR1 SGHAT, CDR2 FQNNGV. The chain's CDR3 is CASSSGVEGGPRSTYF. The CDR3 DNA reads as TGTGCCAGCAGCTCCGGGGTAGAGGGGGGACCTAGGAGCACGTACTTC.

This clone was recorded many times. The J gene is TRBJ2-7, the V gene TRBV11-2; D unresolved. The germline CDR1 and CDR2 sequences are SGHAT and FQNNGV. The CDR3 sequence is 14 residues long. Trimming removed 3 bases from V and 6 bases from J, with 15 bases in between. CDR3 sequence reads: CASSLGTGASEQYF. Written as DNA, the CDR3 is TGTGCCAGCAGCTTGGGCACGGGCGCGTCCGAGCAGTACTTC.

This clone was seen at least ten times. The chain's CDR3 is CASSPGRGGTDTQYF. The CDR3 DNA reads TGTGCCAGCAGCCCGGGCCGGGGTGGCACAGATACGCAGTATTTT. V and J are TRBV5-6 and TRBJ2-3, with D perhaps TRBD2 (5 bases). The CDR3 has 15 residues. Trimming pared 4 bases from V and 1 base from J, leaving 13 bases between. The germline V gene encodes CDR1 SGHDT and CDR2 YYEEEE.

The V gene is TRBV20-1, the J gene TRBJ2-1, with TRBD2 matching over 14 bases. The trim removed 0 bases at V and 10 bases at J, leaving 5 bases unmatched. The CDR3 consists of 15 residues. CDR1 and CDR2 from the germline V gene are DFQATT and SNEGSKA (reference sequence). The CDR3 is CSARDDRTSGREQFF. CDR3 DNA: TGCAGTGCTAGAGATGATCGGACTAGCGGGAGGGAGCAGTTCTTC.

Sample share makes this clone medium-sized (0.01 to 0.1%). CDR3 residues: CASSPRQGGIGGYTF. The CDR3 DNA follows: TGTGCCAGCAGTCCCCGACAGGGCGGCATTGGTGGCTACACCTTC. V gene TRBV27 combines with J gene TRBJ1-2; TRBD1 aligns across 7 bases. The CDR3 sequence is 15 residues long. Unmatched junction bases numbered 13, after V lost 5 bases and J lost 7 bases. Germline loops: CDR1 MNHEY, CDR2 SMNVEV (reference sequence).

At least ten counts were recorded for this clone. The V and J genes are TRBV20-1 and TRBJ2-7; 10 bases match TRBD2. V was clipped by 6 bases and J by 4 bases; unmatched bases: 15. Germline CDR1 DFQATT, CDR2 SNEGSKA (reference sequence). The length of the CDR3 is 16 residues. Written as DNA, the CDR3 is TGCAGTGCCGAGGACAGGGACCCACTAGCGGGGTACGAGCAGTACTTC. The encoded protein is CSAEDRDPLAGYEQYF.

As to this clone: At one end, the junction sequence differs from germline, possibly due to a read error. The V call is TRBV28, the J call TRBJ2-6; 7 nucleotides agree with TRBD1. The CDR3 contains 15 residues. Germline V lookup: CDR1 MDHEN, CDR2 SYDVKM. In nucleotides, the CDR3 is TGCGCCAGCAGCCGAAGACAGGGTGAAACCAACGTCCTGACTTTC. The encoded protein is CASSRRQGETNVLTF. Looking up the rest from reference TRBV28 and TRBJ2-6 gives the full variable domain: DVKVTQSSRYLVKRTGEKVFLECVQDMDHENMFWYRQDPGLGLRLIYFSYDVKMKEKGDIPEGYSVSREKKERFSLILESASTNQTSMYLCASSRRQGETNVLTFGAGSRLTVL.

Comments on this clone: Because the CDR3 is missing its conserved closing phenylalanine or tryptophan, this is likely a read error. The rearrangement uses TRBV28 and TRBJ1-2; possible D gene TRBD1, 6 bases. The CDR3 extends over 13 amino acids. V lost 2 bases and J 5 bases, leaving 9 bases between the germline ends. In germline, CDR1 is MDHEN, CDR2 SYDVKM. DNA for the CDR3: TGTGCCAGCAGTTTAGTCCAGGGGTATGGCTACACCCGC. Protein sequence: CASSLVQGYGYTR.

This clone has at least ten counts. The chain couples TRBV28 to TRBJ1-1; D gene ambiguous. The V gene's germline CDR1 is MDHEN and CDR2 SYDVKM. Trimming left V 7 bases short and J 0 bases short, with 12 bases between. The CDR3 is 14 amino acids. CDR3 DNA: TGTGCCAGCACCCCGGTACAGCTGAACACTGAAGCTTTCTTT. This translates into CASTPVQLNTEAFF. The full variable domain, with the rest looked up from reference TRBV28 and TRBJ1-1, is DVKVTQSSRYLVKRTGEKVFLECVQDMDHENMFWYRQDPGLGLRLIYFSYDVKMKEKGDIPEGYSVSREKKERFSLILESASTNQTSMYLCASTPVQLNTEAFFGQGTRLTVV.

The chain recombines TRBV5-6 with TRBJ1-6; 9 nucleotides align to TRBD1. Germline V lookup: CDR1 SGHDT, CDR2 YYEEEE. The CDR3 runs to 15 residues. With V trimmed by 3 bases and J by 7 bases, 5 bases remained unmatched. The CDR3 DNA reads as TGTGCCAGCAGCTGGGACAGGGAACTAAATTCACCCCTCCACTTT. This codes for CASSWDRELNSPLHF. The full variable domain, its missing parts supplied by reference TRBV5-6 and TRBJ1-6, is DAGVTQSPTHLIKTRGQQVTLRCSPKSGHDTVSWYQQALGQGPQFIFQYYEEEERQRGNFPDRFSGHQFPNYSSELNVNALLLGDSALYLCASSWDRELNSPLHFGNGTRLTVT.

The rearrangement joins TRBV28 to TRBJ1-1; D perhaps matches TRBD1 (5 bases). The CDR3 totals 16 residues. V was clipped by 1 base and J by 4 bases, with 16 bases between them. Germline V lookup: CDR1 MDHEN, CDR2 SYDVKM. The CDR3 coding sequence is TGTGCCAGCAGTTTATTAGTTTGTGCTGGGGGCACTGAAGCTTTCTTT. Its protein is CASSLLVCAGGTEAFF. Full variable domain (missing parts from reference TRBV28 and TRBJ1-1): DVKVTQSSRYLVKRTGEKVFLECVQDMDHENMFWYRQDPGLGLRLIYFSYDVKMKEKGDIPEGYSVSREKKERFSLILESASTNQTSMYLCASSLLVCAGGTEAFFGQGTRLTVV.

Note on this clone: The junction differs from germline at one of its ends, possibly a read error. V gene TRBV6-4 combines with J gene TRBJ2-2; D not resolved. In germline, CDR1 is MRHNA, CDR2 SNTAGT. This CDR3 comprises 16 residues. The CDR3 region has the DNA TGTGCCAGCAGTTACTCGATAGGGATTGACACCGGGGAGCTGTTTTTT. Protein product: CASSYSIGIDTGELFF.

On this clone itself: One junction end does not reproduce the germline sequence, and a read error may be involved. The CDR3 DNA is TGCGCCAGCAGCCAAGATACGGGGGGTGGCAATCAGTCCCAGCATTTT. This gives the protein CASSQDTGGGNQSQHF. This chain connects TRBV4-3 to TRBJ1-5, with TRBD1 as a possible D gene (5 bases). The germline CDR1 and CDR2 sequences are LGHNA and YSLEER. The CDR3 spans 16 residues.

This clone was seen at least ten times. The chain carries TRBV27 and TRBJ1-2; D remains ambiguous. V shed 3 bases and J shed 2 bases, with 7 bases lying between them. The CDR3 contains 13 residues. Germline V gives CDR1 MNHEY, CDR2 SMNVEV (reference sequence). As DNA, the CDR3 is TGTGCCAGCAGTTTTCGTCAAAACTATGGCTACACCTTC. This sequence encodes CASSFRQNYGYTF.

This clone was detected ten times or more. The chain carries TRBV11-2 and TRBJ1-4; D gene ambiguous. The CDR3 length is 15 residues. Per the germline V gene, CDR1 is SGHAT and CDR2 is FQNNGV. Trimming cost V 1 base and J 8 bases, with 14 bases left between them. The CDR3 DNA follows: TGTGCCAGCAGCTTAGCCCCACGGGGTCAGGAAAAACTGTTTTTT. Translating it yields CASSLAPRGQEKLFF.

This clone was seen repeatedly, ten times or more. The rearrangement joins TRBV12-3 or TRBV12-4 to TRBJ1-2, with a weak D call TRBD1 (5 bases). V was clipped by 3 bases and J by 6 bases, with 14 bases between them. CDR3 length equals 14 residues. The CDR3 protein is CASSLGGVTNGYTF. The DNA for the CDR3 is TGTGCCAGCAGTTTGGGAGGGGTCACCAATGGCTACACCTTC.

The table lists this clone with a few counts. Possible read error: a much larger clone is one base away. CDR3 sequence reads: CASSLRSSGFSYNEQFF. The CDR3 coding sequence is TGTGCCAGCAGTTTACGGAGCAGTGGTTTCTCCTACAATGAGCAGTTCTTC. This rearrangement joins TRBV12-3 or TRBV12-4 to TRBJ2-1; D gene unclear. The CDR3 loop spans 17 amino acids. Trimming left V 2 bases short and J 0 bases short, with 14 bases between.

This clone was seen at least ten times. The chain joins TRBV5-1 to TRBJ1-2; perhaps TRBD1 as D (6 bases). Trimming cost V 0 bases and J 4 bases, with 10 bases left between them. From germline, CDR1 is SGHRS and CDR2 YFSETQ. This CDR3 has 14 residues. CDR3 sequence (DNA): TGCGCCAGCAGCTTGGATGGGGGCGTCTATGGCTACACCTTC. Its translation is CASSLDGGVYGYTF.

This clone was recorded at least ten times. The chain couples TRBV5-5 to TRBJ1-2, with 7 bases that match TRBD1. CDR1 and CDR2 (germline): SGHKS, YYEKEE (reference sequence). The CDR3 runs 16 residues. V was clipped by 4 bases and J by 4 bases; unmatched bases: 13. The DNA for the CDR3 is TGTGCCAGCAGCCAGCGACCGGGACAGCACGTCTATGGCTACACCTTC. Its protein product is CASSQRPGQHVYGYTF.

Worth noting for this clone: A much more abundant neighbour one base away suggests this may be a read error. CDR3 DNA: TGTGCCAGCAGCTCGGAGCGCGGGGGGGCCGTAGGGACCCAGTACTTC. Protein: CASSSERGGAVGTQYF. The rearrangement links TRBV7-6 to TRBJ2-5; 9 bases agree with TRBD2. This CDR3 is 16 amino acids long. V lost 4 bases to trimming and J lost 7 bases; unmatched junction nucleotides: 13. The germline V gene encodes CDR1 SGHVS and CDR2 FNYEAQ.

The genes are TRBV6-1 and TRBJ2-2; TRBD1 might be the D (6 bases). The length of the CDR3 is 15 residues. Germline CDR1 MNHNS, CDR2 SASEGT. V lost 4 bases to trimming and J lost 4 bases, with 13 bases between them. The CDR3 bases are TGTGCCAGCAGTGTGGACAGAGCCCGCACCGGGGAGCTGTTTTTT. Protein product: CASSVDRARTGELFF.

V is TRBV4-2 and J is TRBJ2-4; D perhaps matches TRBD1 (6 bases). Germline CDR1 is LGHNA and CDR2 is YNFKEQ. This CDR3 has 16 amino acids. V lost 4 bases and J 4 bases, leaving 17 bases between the germline ends. The CDR3, as DNA: TGTGCCAGCAGCCTCCGGGGCTCCGACAGGAAAAACATTCAGTACTTC. Residues: CASSLRGSDRKNIQYF.

The sample holds many counts of this clone. This chain links TRBV3-1 with TRBJ2-6; D is undetermined. V lost 4 bases to trimming and J lost 2 bases, with 9 bases between them. Germline assignment: CDR1 LGHDT and CDR2 YNNKEL (reference sequence). The CDR3 extends over 15 amino acids. CDR3 bases: TGTGCCAGCAGCCCGGTCGTTGCTGGGGCCAACGTCCTGACTTTC. It translates to CASSPVVAGANVLTF. The full variable domain, in which reference TRBV3-1 and TRBJ2-6 provide the parts outside the CDR3, is DTAVSQTPKYLVTQMGNDKSIKCEQNLGHDTMYWYKQDSKKFLKIMFSYNNKELIINETVPNRFSPKSPDKAHLNLHINSLELGDSAVYFCASSPVVAGANVLTFGAGSRLTVL.

This clone occurred many times. The chain employs TRBV6-1 and TRBJ2-3, with 9 bases fitting TRBD2. With 5 bases clipped from V and 9 bases from J, the junction kept 15 bases outside the gene matches. Germline assignment: CDR1 MNHNS and CDR2 SASEGT. The CDR3 is 16 amino acids. CDR3 in DNA: TGTGCCAGCAGTCCCGGACTAGCGCGACCCTTGAGCACGCAGTATTTT. It codes for CASSPGLARPLSTQYF.

This clone came up a few times. The chain combines TRBV6-1 with TRBJ1-6; D remains unclear. CDR1 is MNHNS and CDR2 is SASEGT in the germline V gene. The CDR3 has 14 residues. Trimming shortened V by 7 bases and J by 7 bases, and 14 bases separated the two germline ends. CDR3: CASIPRELNSPLHF. In DNA form, the CDR3 reads TGTGCCAGCATCCCTCGAGAGTTAAATTCACCCCTCCACTTT.

The table lists this clone with many counts. The rearrangement links TRBV11-2 to TRBJ1-1; no definite D call. This CDR3 is 16 amino acids long. The V gene's germline CDR1 is SGHAT and CDR2 FQNNGV. V shed 1 base and J shed 3 bases, with 15 bases lying between them. The CDR3 here is CASSLVSERMDTEAFF. DNA of the CDR3: TGTGCCAGCAGCTTAGTTTCCGAAAGAATGGACACTGAAGCTTTCTTT.

This clone was seen ten or more times. The chain carries TRBV28 and TRBJ1-4; 9 nucleotides align to TRBD1. With V trimmed by 5 bases and J by 6 bases, 7 bases remained unmatched. The CDR3 contains 15 residues. CDR1 is MDHEN, CDR2 SYDVKM, per germline. The CDR3 DNA reads as TGTGCCAGCAGTAGCCCCGGGACAGGGTATGAAAAACTGTTTTTT. Amino acid sequence: CASSSPGTGYEKLFF.

V and J are TRBV7-9 and TRBJ2-5; TRBD2 aligns across 12 bases. With V trimmed by 0 bases and J by 2 bases, 1 base remained unmatched. Germline V gives CDR1 SEHNR, CDR2 FQNEAQ (reference sequence). This CDR3 is 16 amino acids long. In DNA form, the CDR3 reads TGTGCCAGCAGCTTAGCCCTAGCGGGGGGGCAAGAGACCCAGTACTTC. This sequence encodes CASSLALAGGQETQYF.

This clone has only a few counts. The CDR3 spells CASSDLGAVYGYTF. The CDR3 DNA reads TGTGCCAGCAGTGACCTGGGGGCCGTTTATGGCTACACCTTC. The V and J genes are TRBV25-1 and TRBJ1-2, with D perhaps matching TRBD1 (6 bases). Germline lookup yields CDR1 MGHDK and CDR2 SYGVNS. The CDR3 runs to 14 residues. Trimming stripped 3 bases from V and 5 bases from J, with 13 bases between.